The text below deals with one T cell receptor (beta chain). Its antigen remains unknown. The data originate from a study of beta chain features in type 1 diabetes. The investigators reverse transcribed all of the isolated RNA, so they sequenced expressed TCRB transcripts. Sequencing was performed with immunoSEQ multiplex PCR; in TCRdb, only in-frame clones are kept and a portion is missing. The repertoire includes 400,000 to 600,000 clones, about 29% of them detected once, and almost 0.065% sits in the top ten. Whole-study findings and limits: VDJ junctions from type 1 diabetes patients carried fewer insertions and larger deletions. Whether TCRB rearrangement is influenced by HLA type went unresolved here. The naive, central memory and Treg TCRB repertoires showed an apparent similarity that was greater among patients than among healthy donors.

CDR3 length equals 14 residues. Per the germline V gene, CDR1 is SQVTM and CDR2 is ANQGSEA. Trimming took off 3 bases at V and 0 bases at J, with 8 bases between the two ends. This clonotype was sampled from a young man in good health. This rearrangement joins TRBV29-1 to TRBJ2-2; D unclear. The sequencing input was naive CD4+ T cells from blood. CDR3 in amino acids: CSVDSQTNTGELFF. In DNA form, the CDR3 reads TGCAGCGTTGATAGTCAGACGAACACCGGGGAGCTGTTTTTT.